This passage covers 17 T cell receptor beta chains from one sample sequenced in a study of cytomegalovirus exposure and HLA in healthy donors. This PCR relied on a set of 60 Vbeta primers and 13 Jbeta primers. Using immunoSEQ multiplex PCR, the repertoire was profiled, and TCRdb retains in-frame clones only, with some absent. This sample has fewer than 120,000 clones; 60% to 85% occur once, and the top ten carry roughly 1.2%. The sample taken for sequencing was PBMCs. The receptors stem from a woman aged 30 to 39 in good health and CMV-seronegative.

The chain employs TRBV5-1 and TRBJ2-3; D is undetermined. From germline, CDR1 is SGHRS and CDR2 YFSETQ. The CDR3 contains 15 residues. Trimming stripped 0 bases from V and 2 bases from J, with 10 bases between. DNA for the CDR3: TGCGCCAGCAGCTTGGGAAAGGAGTTCACAGATACGCAGTATTTT. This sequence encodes CASSLGKEFTDTQYF.

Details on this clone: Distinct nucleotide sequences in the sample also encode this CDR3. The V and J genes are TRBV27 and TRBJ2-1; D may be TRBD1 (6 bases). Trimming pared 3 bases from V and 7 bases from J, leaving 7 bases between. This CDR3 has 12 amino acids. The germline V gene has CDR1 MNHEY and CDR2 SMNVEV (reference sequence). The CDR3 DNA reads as TGTGCCAGCAGTTTTACAGGGAATGAGCAGTTCTTC. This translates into CASSFTGNEQFF.

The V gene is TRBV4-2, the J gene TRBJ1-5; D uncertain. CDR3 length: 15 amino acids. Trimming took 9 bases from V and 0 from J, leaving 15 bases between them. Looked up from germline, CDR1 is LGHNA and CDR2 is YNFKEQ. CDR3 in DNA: TGTGCCAGTGGTAGCACCATCGCTAGCAATCAGCCCCAGCATTTT. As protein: CASGSTIASNQPQHF.

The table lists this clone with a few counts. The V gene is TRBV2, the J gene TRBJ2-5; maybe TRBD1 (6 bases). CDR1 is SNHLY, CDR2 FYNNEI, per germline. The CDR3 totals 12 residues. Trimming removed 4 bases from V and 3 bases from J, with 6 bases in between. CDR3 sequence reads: CASSGTEETQYF. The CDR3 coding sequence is TGTGCCAGCAGTGGGACAGAAGAGACCCAGTACTTC.

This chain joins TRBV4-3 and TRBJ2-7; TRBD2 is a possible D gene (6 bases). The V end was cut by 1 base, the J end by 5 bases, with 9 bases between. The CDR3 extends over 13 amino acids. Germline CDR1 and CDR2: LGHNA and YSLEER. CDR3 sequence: CASSQVLANEQYF. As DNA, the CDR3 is TGCGCCAGCAGCCAAGTTCTAGCGAACGAGCAGTACTTC.

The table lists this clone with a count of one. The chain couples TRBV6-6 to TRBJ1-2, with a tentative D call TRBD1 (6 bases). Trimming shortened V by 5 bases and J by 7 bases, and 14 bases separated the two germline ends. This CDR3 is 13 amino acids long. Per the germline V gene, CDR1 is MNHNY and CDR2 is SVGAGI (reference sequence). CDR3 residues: CASSPQGGSGYTF. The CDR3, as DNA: TGTGCCAGCAGTCCACAGGGCGGCAGTGGCTACACCTTC.

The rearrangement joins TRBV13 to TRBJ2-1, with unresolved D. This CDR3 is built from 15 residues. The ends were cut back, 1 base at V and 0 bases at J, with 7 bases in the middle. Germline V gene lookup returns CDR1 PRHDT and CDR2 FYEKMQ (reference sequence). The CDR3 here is CASSLVVGSYNEQFF. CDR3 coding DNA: TGTGCCAGCAGCTTAGTGGTCGGCTCCTACAATGAGCAGTTCTTC.

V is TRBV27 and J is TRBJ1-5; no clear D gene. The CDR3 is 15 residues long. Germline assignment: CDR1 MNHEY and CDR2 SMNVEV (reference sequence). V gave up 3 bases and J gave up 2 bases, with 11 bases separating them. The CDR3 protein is CASSLHGVGNQPQHF. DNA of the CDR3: TGTGCCAGCAGTTTGCACGGGGTAGGCAATCAGCCCCAGCATTTT.

The CDR3 loop reads CASSYGPGVDYGYTF. In DNA form, the CDR3 reads TGTGCCAGCAGTTACGGACCAGGGGTAGACTATGGCTACACCTTC. This sequence joins TRBV6-5 and TRBJ1-2, with a weak D call TRBD1 (6 bases). The V gene's germline CDR1 is MNHEY and CDR2 SVGAGI. The CDR3 loop spans 15 amino acids. The V gene lost 2 bases and the J gene lost 3 bases, with 13 bases spanning the gap.

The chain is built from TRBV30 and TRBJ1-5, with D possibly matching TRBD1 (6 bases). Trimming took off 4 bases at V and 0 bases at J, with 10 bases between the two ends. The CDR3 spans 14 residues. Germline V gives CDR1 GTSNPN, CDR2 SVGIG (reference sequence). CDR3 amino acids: CAWTTGYSNQPQHF. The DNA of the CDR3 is TGTGCCTGGACTACAGGGTATAGCAATCAGCCCCAGCATTTT.

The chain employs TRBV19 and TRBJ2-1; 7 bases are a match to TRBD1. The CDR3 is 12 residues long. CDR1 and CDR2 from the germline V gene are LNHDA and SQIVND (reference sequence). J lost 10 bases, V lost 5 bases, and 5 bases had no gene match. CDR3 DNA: TGTGCCAGTAGTTTCGGGGACAGAGAGCAGTTCTTC. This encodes CASSFGDREQFF.

CDR3 bases: TGCGCCAGCAGCCAAGAGGCTAGCGGGATCTACGAGCAGTACTTC. Translation: CASSQEASGIYEQYF. V and J are TRBV4-1 and TRBJ2-7, with 9 positions matching TRBD2. J was trimmed by 3 bases and V by 0 bases; bases with no gene match: 3. The germline gives CDR1 MGHRA, CDR2 YSYEKL. The CDR3 is 15 amino acids.

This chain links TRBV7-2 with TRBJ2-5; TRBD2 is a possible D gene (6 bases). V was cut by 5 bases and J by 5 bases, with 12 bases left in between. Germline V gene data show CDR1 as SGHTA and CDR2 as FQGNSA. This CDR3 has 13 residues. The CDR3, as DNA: TGTGCCAGCAGCCCGGGGAGGATGGAGACCCAGTACTTC. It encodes CASSPGRMETQYF.

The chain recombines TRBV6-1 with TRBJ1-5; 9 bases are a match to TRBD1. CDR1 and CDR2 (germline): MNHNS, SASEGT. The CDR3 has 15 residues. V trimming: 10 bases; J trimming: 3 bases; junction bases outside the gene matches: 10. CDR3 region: CATQMDRGFNQPQHF. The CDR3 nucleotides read TGTGCCACCCAAATGGACAGGGGCTTCAATCAGCCCCAGCATTTT.

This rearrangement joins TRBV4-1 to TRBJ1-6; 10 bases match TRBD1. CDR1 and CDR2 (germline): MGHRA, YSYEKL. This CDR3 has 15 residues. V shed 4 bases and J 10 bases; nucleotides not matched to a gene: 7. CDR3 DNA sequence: TGCGCCAGCAGCCGAGATGGGACAGGGGTCTCACCCCTCCACTTT. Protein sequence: CASSRDGTGVSPLHF.

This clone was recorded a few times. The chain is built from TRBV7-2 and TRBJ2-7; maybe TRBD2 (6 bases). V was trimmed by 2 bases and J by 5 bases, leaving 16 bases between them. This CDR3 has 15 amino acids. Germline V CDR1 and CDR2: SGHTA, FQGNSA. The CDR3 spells CASSLRFEGGNEQYF. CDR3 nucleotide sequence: TGTGCCAGCAGCTTAAGGTTCGAGGGAGGAAACGAGCAGTACTTC.

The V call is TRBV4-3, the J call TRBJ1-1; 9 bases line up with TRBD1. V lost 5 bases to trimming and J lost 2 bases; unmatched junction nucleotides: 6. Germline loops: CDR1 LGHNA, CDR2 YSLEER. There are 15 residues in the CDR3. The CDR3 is CASSITDRGNTEAFF. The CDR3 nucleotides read TGCGCCAGCAGCATAACGGACAGGGGAAACACTGAAGCTTTCTTT.